The 21 T cell receptor beta chains listed next were all sequenced from one sample in a study of technical replicates of blood from several donors. TCRdb's table, derived via immunoSEQ multiplex PCR, lists solely in-frame clones and lacks some. The sample has tens of thousands of clones, 96% seen once. Input material: T cells isolated from PBMCs. The origin of the receptors is a human donor in good health.

This chain uses TRBV6-6 with TRBJ2-3; perhaps TRBD2 as D (5 bases). CDR1 and CDR2 (germline): MNHNY, SVGAGI (reference sequence). CDR3 size: 16 residues. V shed 2 bases and J shed 4 bases, with 16 bases lying between them. CDR3 nucleotides: TGTGCCAGCAGTTACAGTTCGGTAGGGCGGGCAGATACGCAGTATTTT. Translation gives CASSYSSVGRADTQYF.

J is TRBJ2-7 and V is TRBV29-1, with D maybe TRBD1 (6 bases). The germline CDR1 and CDR2 sequences are SQVTM and ANQGSEA. The V end was cut by 3 bases, the J end by 6 bases, with 12 bases between. The CDR3 length is 12 residues. The CDR3 DNA reads TGCAGCGTTGACAGGGGTCGCGGCGAGCAGTACTTC. Encoded protein: CSVDRGRGEQYF.

The CDR3 region is CASSVSGMIDYEQYF. CDR3 sequence (DNA): TGTGCCAGCAGTGTTAGCGGGATGATCGACTACGAGCAGTACTTC. V gene TRBV6-1 combines with J gene TRBJ2-7; 8 positions match TRBD2. From germline, CDR1 is MNHNS and CDR2 SASEGT. J was trimmed by 3 bases and V by 4 bases; bases with no gene match: 8. The CDR3 consists of 15 residues.

The chain recombines TRBV5-1 with TRBJ2-7; the match to TRBD1 covers 9 bases. The CDR3 is made up of 14 amino acids. V shed 4 bases and J 1 base; nucleotides not matched to a gene: 3. Germline CDR1 reads SGHRS; CDR2 reads YFSETQ. DNA for the CDR3: TGCGCCAGCAGCATCGGGACAGGGTCCTACGAGCAGTACTTC. It is translated as CASSIGTGSYEQYF.

The rearrangement links TRBV7-9 to TRBJ1-5, with D possibly TRBD1 on 5 matching bases. The CDR3 spans 14 residues. Germline V gene lookup returns CDR1 SEHNR and CDR2 FQNEAQ (reference sequence). Trimming cost V 1 base and J 11 bases, with 15 bases left between them. The CDR3 DNA is TGTGCCAGCAGCTTAGAAGGATCAGGGCAGGCCCAGCATTTT. Translation: CASSLEGSGQAQHF.

This chain uses TRBV5-4 with TRBJ1-1, with D perhaps matching TRBD1 (5 bases). The CDR3 totals 14 residues. The V and J ends lost 0 bases and 7 bases respectively, with 13 bases between them. CDR1 is SGHNT, CDR2 YYREEE, per germline (reference sequence). This chain's CDR3 is CASSLDEGTFEAFF. The DNA of the CDR3 is TGTGCCAGCAGCTTGGACGAGGGGACTTTTGAAGCTTTCTTT.

This clone was observed a handful of times. J is TRBJ2-7 and V is TRBV7-8; unclear D gene. Germline CDR1 and CDR2: SGHVS and FQNEAQ. V gave up 3 bases and J gave up 4 bases, with 10 bases separating them. This CDR3 is 13 amino acids long. CDR3 loop: CASSFRGRYEQYF. The CDR3 DNA reads TGTGCCAGCAGCTTTAGAGGAAGGTACGAGCAGTACTTC.

This clone was seen once. The V call is TRBV14, the J call TRBJ1-4; D not certain. V was clipped by 1 base and J by 8 bases, with 14 bases between them. CDR3 length: 15 amino acids. Germline V gene lookup returns CDR1 SGHDN and CDR2 FVKESK. For the CDR3, the DNA is TGTGCCAGCAGCCAAGTTACGGGGTTTCGGGAAAAACTGTTTTTT. As protein: CASSQVTGFREKLFF.

This rearrangement joins TRBV19 to TRBJ2-3; TRBD2 agrees at 12 bases. Germline assignment: CDR1 LNHDA and CDR2 SQIVND (reference sequence). CDR3 length equals 15 residues. V gave up 8 bases and J gave up 4 bases; unmatched junction bases: 7. As DNA, the CDR3 is TGTGCCAGTTCCTCCCTAGCGGGAGGGTCAGATACGCAGTATTTT. This encodes CASSSLAGGSDTQYF.

The rearrangement joins TRBV9 to TRBJ1-2; tentatively, D is TRBD1 (6 bases). Germline V gives CDR1 SGDLS, CDR2 YYNGEE. Trimming took 3 bases from V and 8 from J, leaving 11 bases between them. The CDR3 runs to 12 residues. The CDR3 here is CASSGSGEGYTF. The CDR3 region has the DNA TGTGCCAGCAGCGGATCAGGGGAGGGCTACACCTTC.

Comments on this clone: The junction departs from germline at one end; a sequencing error may be responsible. The V gene is TRBV2, the J gene TRBJ1-2, with TRBD1 as a possible D gene (6 bases). Germline assignment: CDR1 SNHLY and CDR2 FYNNEI. This CDR3 contains 11 residues. The CDR3 region is CASSDKAGADF. For the CDR3, the DNA is TGTGCCAGCAGTGATAAGGCAGGGGCTGACTTC.

The chain carries TRBV29-1 and TRBJ2-7; D ambiguous. Trimming cost V 3 bases and J 3 bases, with 6 bases left between them. Germline CDR1 is SQVTM and CDR2 is ANQGSEA. The CDR3 totals 11 residues. This CDR3 is CSVERHYEQYF. In DNA, the CDR3 is TGCAGCGTTGAGCGTCACTACGAGCAGTACTTC.

The J gene is TRBJ2-1, the V gene TRBV4-2, with 8 bases lining up with TRBD2. After removal of 0 bases from V and 1 base from J, the junction contained 5 bases not matched to a gene. CDR1 LGHNA and CDR2 YNFKEQ come from the germline V gene. The CDR3 covers 17 residues. The CDR3 DNA is TGTGCCAGCAGCCAAGACTTTGGCGGGAGGTCCTACAATGAGCAGTTCTTC. This encodes CASSQDFGGRSYNEQFF.

The chain has TRBV11-2 and TRBJ2-1; D is unresolved. Germline V gives CDR1 SGHAT, CDR2 FQNNGV. Trimming stripped 0 bases from V and 4 bases from J, with 4 bases between. This CDR3 spans 13 amino acids. The CDR3 DNA reads TGTGCCAGCAGCTTAGATCGGTACAATGAGCAGTTCTTC. As protein: CASSLDRYNEQFF.

Of note for this clone: Other DNA sequences of this sample code for an identical CDR3. The rearrangement links TRBV9 to TRBJ1-2, with D tentatively TRBD1 (5 bases). V was trimmed by 1 base and J by 1 base, leaving 5 bases between them. The CDR3 has 13 amino acids. Germline assignment: CDR1 SGDLS and CDR2 YYNGEE. The CDR3 bases are TGTGCCAGCAGCGTACAGGGTAACTATGGCTACACCTTC. Its protein product is CASSVQGNYGYTF.

The V and J genes are TRBV6-1 and TRBJ2-7; 7 nucleotides line up with TRBD2. The germline gives CDR1 MNHNS, CDR2 SASEGT. V dropped 11 bases and J dropped 2; count of bases not matched to a gene: 6. The CDR3 length is 12 residues. The CDR3 sequence: CAGGLVAYEQYF. The CDR3 DNA reads TGTGCCGGCGGACTAGTTGCCTACGAGCAGTACTTC.

The chain is built from TRBV5-8 and TRBJ2-7; TRBD1 might be the D (5 bases). The germline V gene has CDR1 SGHTS and CDR2 YDEGEE. The CDR3 is made up of 14 amino acids. V gave up 2 bases and J gave up 1 base, with 10 bases separating them. The CDR3, as DNA: TGTGCCAGCAGCTTTCTCTACAGGTCCTACGAGCAGTACTTC. This translates into CASSFLYRSYEQYF.

This rearrangement joins TRBV15 to TRBJ1-5, with D perhaps TRBD1 (5 bases). Deletions cut 0 bases from V and 7 bases from J, with 13 bases between. CDR1 LNHNV and CDR2 YYDKDF come from the germline V gene (reference sequence). This CDR3 has 15 residues. CDR3: CATSRDLAGEQPQHF. The DNA for the CDR3 is TGTGCCACCAGCAGAGATCTTGCGGGGGAACAGCCCCAGCATTTT. Based on the CDR3 plus reference TRBV15 and TRBJ1-5, the full variable domain is DAMVIQNPRYQVTQFGKPVTLSCSQTLNHNVMYWYQQKSSQAPKLLFHYYDKDFNNEADTPDNFQSRRPNTSFCFLDIRSPGLGDTAMYLCATSRDLAGEQPQHFGDGTRLSIL.

The chain is built from TRBV27 and TRBJ2-1, with 16 bases identical to TRBD2. This CDR3 is built from 15 residues. CDR1 and CDR2 (germline): MNHEY, SMNVEV (reference sequence). The junction had 6 bases not matched to a gene; V was cut back by 8 bases and J by 8 bases. CDR3 amino acids: CASAEGTSGRDEQFF. The CDR3 DNA is TGTGCCAGCGCGGAAGGGACTAGCGGGAGGGATGAGCAGTTCTTC.

This rearrangement joins TRBV19 to TRBJ2-5, with a weak D call TRBD2 (5 bases). V shed 4 bases and J shed 4 bases, with 16 bases lying between them. The CDR3 has 15 amino acids. Per germline, CDR1 LNHDA and CDR2 SQIVND (reference sequence). The CDR3 sequence is CASSTLSSGGETQYF. In DNA, the CDR3 is TGTGCCAGTAGTACCCTATCCTCAGGAGGAGAGACCCAGTACTTC.

The J gene is TRBJ2-1, the V gene TRBV19, with a possible D match to TRBD2 (6 bases). Germline-derived CDR1 and CDR2 are LNHDA and SQIVND (reference sequence). With 3 bases removed from V and 6 bases from J, the gap between germline ends came to 12 bases. The CDR3 runs 14 residues. CDR3 residues: CASSIGGYGNEQFF. CDR3 coding DNA: TGTGCCAGTAGTATCGGGGGATACGGCAATGAGCAGTTCTTC.